The next 31 T cell receptor beta chains were all read from a single sample in a study of T cell changes during pregnancy in multiple sclerosis. The method was immunoSEQ multiplex PCR; TCRdb's version includes in-frame clones alone and lacks a portion of them. This table holds over 35,000 clones, roughly nine tenths found once. The material was CD4+ T cells from peripheral blood mononuclear cells, obtained in the third trimester of pregnancy. The receptors were gathered from a female donor in good health, enrolled as a control in a pregnancy study.

The chain carries TRBV29-1 and TRBJ2-7; D gene unclear. V was pared by 4 bases and J by 4 bases, with 14 bases between. The germline V gene encodes CDR1 SQVTM and CDR2 ANQGSEA. There are 13 residues in the CDR3. Here the CDR3 DNA reads TGCAGCGTTGGGATGGCTAGTGGGTACGAGCAGTACTTC. Translated: CSVGMASGYEQYF.

This clone was seen just once. The chain couples TRBV2 to TRBJ2-3; a weak D match, TRBD1 (6 bases). CDR3 length equals 13 residues. Germline CDR1 SNHLY, CDR2 FYNNEI. V lost 7 bases and J 2 bases, leaving 10 bases between the germline ends. Written as DNA, the CDR3 is TGTGCCAGCAAAGGACAGAACACAGATACGCAGTATTTT. This encodes CASKGQNTDTQYF.

This chain uses TRBV5-4 with TRBJ2-1, with 10 bases matching TRBD2. The CDR3 spans 15 residues. Germline V CDR1 and CDR2: SGHNT, YYREEE (reference sequence). V was pared by 4 bases and J by 3 bases, with 4 bases of the junction left unmatched. DNA of the CDR3: TGTGCCAGCAGCGTATTAGCGGGGGGCTACAATGAGCAGTTCTTC. Protein: CASSVLAGGYNEQFF.

On this clone itself: Other DNA sequences in this sample translate to the same CDR3. This chain joins TRBV28 and TRBJ2-7; TRBD2 is a possible D gene (6 bases). The CDR3 is made up of 11 amino acids. Trimming took off 3 bases at V and 7 bases at J, with 7 bases between the two ends. The V gene's germline CDR1 is MDHEN and CDR2 SYDVKM. As DNA, the CDR3 is TGTGCCAGCAGTTTCCGGGGGGAGCAGTACTTC. The encoded protein is CASSFRGEQYF. Supplemented by reference TRBV28 and TRBJ2-7, the full variable domain reads DVKVTQSSRYLVKRTGEKVFLECVQDMDHENMFWYRQDPGLGLRLIYFSYDVKMKEKGDIPEGYSVSREKKERFSLILESASTNQTSMYLCASSFRGEQYFGPGTRLTVT.

This clone showed up just once. The V gene is TRBV9, the J gene TRBJ1-2; TRBD1 agrees at 11 bases. V lost 4 bases to trimming and J lost 8 bases; unmatched junction nucleotides: 13. Germline CDR1 SGDLS, CDR2 YYNGEE. The CDR3 length is 16 residues. This CDR3 is CASSTGTGGGSGGYTF. DNA of the CDR3: TGTGCCAGCAGCACGGGGACAGGGGGGGGGTCCGGCGGCTACACCTTC.

V and J are TRBV4-2 and TRBJ2-3; no clear D. This CDR3 has 14 residues. V was pared by 4 bases and J by 1 base, with 9 bases between. CDR1 and CDR2 from the germline V gene are LGHNA and YNFKEQ. The CDR3 DNA sequence: TGTGCCAGCAGCCGCAAAAGAGGCACAGATACGCAGTATTTT. Translating it yields CASSRKRGTDTQYF.

The chain links TRBV7-2 to TRBJ1-2, with D possibly TRBD1 on 6 matching bases. Trimming cost V 7 bases and J 8 bases, with 14 bases left between them. CDR3 length: 12 residues. Germline V gene lookup returns CDR1 SGHTA and CDR2 FQGNSA. CDR3 DNA: TGTGCCAGCACCTTGGGGGCGCGGGGCTACACCTTC. Its protein product is CASTLGARGYTF.

V usage is TRBV9 and J usage is TRBJ2-5, with 12 bases fitting TRBD2. In germline, CDR1 is SGDLS, CDR2 YYNGEE. The CDR3 runs 19 residues. J lost 0 bases, V lost 3 bases, and 12 bases had no gene match. CDR3 DNA sequence: TGTGCCAGCAGCGAAGGGTCGACTAGCGGGGGCCTGTACCAAGAGACCCAGTACTTC. It encodes CASSEGSTSGGLYQETQYF.

V gene TRBV9 combines with J gene TRBJ2-3; 9 positions agree with TRBD2. The CDR3 runs 13 residues. Per germline, CDR1 SGDLS and CDR2 YYNGEE. V dropped 10 bases and J dropped 4; count of bases not matched to a gene: 7. CDR3 bases: TGTGCCTCCGAAGCGGGGGGATCAGATACGCAGTATTTT. Translation: CASEAGGSDTQYF.

The J gene is TRBJ2-5, the V gene TRBV6-6; D unresolved. From germline, CDR1 is MNHNY and CDR2 SVGAGI (reference sequence). The CDR3 length is 13 residues. The V end lost 6 bases, the J end lost 3 bases, and 11 bases lay between the germline ends. The CDR3 DNA follows: TGTGCCAGCAGGGGCCAATCCAAAGAGACCCAGTACTTC. Amino acid sequence: CASRGQSKETQYF.

This sequence joins TRBV5-4 and TRBJ2-7; 7 nucleotides agree with TRBD1. V was pared by 7 bases and J by 4 bases, with 8 bases of the junction left unmatched. Germline V gene lookup returns CDR1 SGHNT and CDR2 YYREEE (reference sequence). The CDR3 length is 13 residues. This chain's CDR3 is CASGSGTEYEQYF. The CDR3 DNA reads as TGTGCCAGCGGTTCCGGGACAGAATACGAGCAGTACTTC.

The chain carries TRBV5-8 and TRBJ2-5; TRBD2 is a possible D gene (5 bases). The germline V and J ends were trimmed by 7 bases and 5 bases, with 15 bases remaining between them. This CDR3 comprises 13 residues. CDR1 is SGHTS and CDR2 is YDEGEE in the germline V gene. CDR3 in DNA: TGTGCCAGCTCACGAGGGTTACGCGAGACCCAGTACTTC. Translating gives CASSRGLRETQYF. Full variable domain (remainder filled in from reference TRBV5-8 and TRBJ2-5): EAGVTQSPTHLIKTRGQQATLRCSPISGHTSVYWYQQALGLGLQFLLWYDEGEERNRGNFPPRFSGRQFPNYSSELNVNALELEDSALYLCASSRGLRETQYFGPGTRLLVL.

The gene calls are TRBV15 and TRBJ2-2; D ambiguous. CDR3 length equals 14 residues. In germline, CDR1 is LNHNV, CDR2 YYDKDF (reference sequence). Trimming removed 5 bases from V and 5 bases from J, with 12 bases in between. For the CDR3, the DNA is TGTGCCACCAGCCGCGGCGGATTGACCGGGGAGCTGTTTTTT. This sequence encodes CATSRGGLTGELFF.

The chain is built from TRBV28 and TRBJ2-1, with TRBD2 identical over 9 bases. V was clipped by 6 bases and J by 8 bases; unmatched bases: 5. Looked up from germline, CDR1 is MDHEN and CDR2 is SYDVKM. CDR3 size: 13 residues. The CDR3, as DNA: TGTGCCAGCAGGCCTAGCGGGATCTATGAGCAGTTCTTC. It codes for CASRPSGIYEQFF.

V is TRBV7-2 and J is TRBJ2-1; D unclear. The V and J ends lost 1 base and 5 bases respectively, with 12 bases between them. The CDR3 has 15 amino acids. CDR1 and CDR2 from the germline V gene are SGHTA and FQGNSA. CDR3 in DNA: TGTGCCAGCAGCTTAGGTTCTCAGAAACACAATGAGCAGTTCTTC. Amino acid sequence: CASSLGSQKHNEQFF. Filled out from reference TRBV7-2 and TRBJ2-1, the complete variable domain reads GAGVSQSPSNKVTEKGKDVELRCDPISGHTALYWYRQSLGQGLEFLIYFQGNSAPDKSGLPSDRFSAERTGGSVSTLTIQRTQQEDSAVYLCASSLGSQKHNEQFFGPGTRLTVL.

CDR3 in amino acids: CASSLDGQGLNEQFF. As DNA, the CDR3 is TGCGCCAGCAGCTTGGACGGACAGGGGTTAAATGAGCAGTTCTTC. The gene calls are TRBV5-1 and TRBJ2-1; 9 bases line up with TRBD1. Trimming at V came to 0 bases and at J to 7 bases, leaving 5 bases not matched to a gene. Germline V lookup: CDR1 SGHRS, CDR2 YFSETQ. There are 15 residues in the CDR3.

The chain carries TRBV7-3 and TRBJ2-2; 8 bases are shared with TRBD1. The CDR3 is 17 amino acids. After removal of 5 bases from V and 9 bases from J, the junction contained 17 bases not matched to a gene. Germline V gives CDR1 SGHTA, CDR2 FQGTGA. CDR3 in amino acids: CASSTRPRQGSVRELFF. The CDR3 coding sequence is TGTGCCAGCAGCACACGACCTCGACAGGGGAGTGTTCGGGAGCTGTTTTTT.

This clone was observed once. V usage is TRBV7-3 and J usage is TRBJ2-3, with D possibly TRBD2 on 6 matching bases. CDR3 length: 14 residues. Trimming left V 4 bases short and J 0 bases short, with 8 bases between. Looked up from germline, CDR1 is SGHTA and CDR2 is FQGTGA. CDR3 amino acids: CASSYGGSTDTQYF. The CDR3 bases are TGTGCCAGCAGCTACGGGGGAAGCACAGATACGCAGTATTTT.

CDR3 in amino acids: CASSVETSGRAVEQFF. CDR3 DNA: TGTGCCAGCAGCGTAGAAACTAGCGGGAGGGCCGTTGAGCAGTTCTTC. The gene calls are TRBV9 and TRBJ2-1, with 13 nucleotides matching TRBD2. The CDR3 covers 16 residues. Germline CDR1 is SGDLS and CDR2 is YYNGEE. V gave up 0 bases and J gave up 9 bases; unmatched junction bases: 6.

This rearrangement joins TRBV10-2 to TRBJ2-2; 11 bases are a match to TRBD2. Per germline, CDR1 WSHSY and CDR2 SAAADI. The CDR3 is 15 amino acids. J was trimmed by 5 bases and V by 4 bases; bases with no gene match: 3. The CDR3 nucleotides read TGCGCCAGCAGTGGTAGCGGGGGGGCGACCGGGGAGCTGTTTTTT. Translated: CASSGSGGATGELFF.

This clone was counted a few times. This chain links TRBV27 with TRBJ1-6; the D is unclear. This CDR3 contains 13 residues. Germline lookup yields CDR1 MNHEY and CDR2 SMNVEV (reference sequence). V dropped 8 bases and J dropped 8 bases, with 13 bases sitting between them. The CDR3 bases are TGTGCCAGCGGCCCGTGGCGGGATTCACCCCTCCACTTT. Translation: CASGPWRDSPLHF.

The chain is built from TRBV19 and TRBJ2-7; 7 bases line up with TRBD2. This CDR3 contains 15 residues. V gave up 5 bases and J gave up 2 bases; unmatched junction bases: 9. In germline, CDR1 is LNHDA, CDR2 SQIVND (reference sequence). The CDR3: CASSDLGGLAYEQYF. In DNA form, the CDR3 reads TGTGCCAGTAGTGACCTCGGAGGACTAGCCTACGAGCAGTACTTC.

J is TRBJ1-5 and V is TRBV19; 7 bases fit TRBD1. This CDR3 region has 16 residues. After removal of 7 bases from V and 2 bases from J, the junction contained 11 bases not matched to a gene. Germline V gene sequence: CDR1 LNHDA, CDR2 SQIVND (reference sequence). The CDR3, as DNA: TGTGCCAGTAAGAACAGGGGAGAGTTCGGCAATCAGCCCCAGCATTTT. Translating it yields CASKNRGEFGNQPQHF.

The chain uses TRBV27 and TRBJ2-7, with TRBD1 identical over 8 bases. After removal of 4 bases from V and 3 bases from J, the junction contained 11 bases not matched to a gene. CDR3 length: 16 amino acids. Germline V lookup: CDR1 MNHEY, CDR2 SMNVEV (reference sequence). The CDR3 region is CASSSPALTGGYEQYF. The CDR3 nucleotides are TGTGCCAGCAGTTCACCCGCCTTAACAGGGGGCTACGAGCAGTACTTC.

The V gene is TRBV7-2, the J gene TRBJ2-7; perhaps TRBD2 as D (6 bases). CDR1 SGHTA and CDR2 FQGNSA come from the germline V gene. The length of the CDR3 is 15 residues. Trimming removed 5 bases at V and 2 bases at J, with 16 bases between. CDR3 in amino acids: CASSESGLLTYEQYF. For the CDR3, the DNA is TGTGCCAGCAGCGAAAGCGGGCTACTGACCTACGAGCAGTACTTC.

J is TRBJ1-1 and V is TRBV5-5, with D possibly matching TRBD1 (5 bases). Germline V gene sequence: CDR1 SGHKS, CDR2 YYEKEE (reference sequence). The CDR3 is 16 amino acids. The V end lost 2 bases, the J end lost 1 base, and 15 bases lay between the germline ends. CDR3 amino acids: CASSFQSWGENTEAFF. The CDR3 DNA follows: TGTGCCAGCAGCTTCCAGTCGTGGGGGGAGAACACTGAAGCTTTCTTT.

With respect to this clone: Other DNA sequences within the sample encode an identical CDR3. V and J are TRBV6-1 and TRBJ1-2; D is unresolved. Trimming pared 2 bases from V and 5 bases from J, leaving 9 bases between. CDR3 length: 13 amino acids. Per the germline V gene, CDR1 is MNHNS and CDR2 is SASEGT. CDR3 loop: CASSESGFYGYTF. The DNA for the CDR3 is TGTGCCAGCAGTGAATCGGGGTTTTATGGCTACACCTTC.

V gene TRBV28 combines with J gene TRBJ2-1; no firm D call. Trimming took off 6 bases at V and 10 bases at J, with 10 bases between the two ends. The length of the CDR3 is 11 residues. Germline lookup yields CDR1 MDHEN and CDR2 SYDVKM. In DNA form, the CDR3 reads TGTGCCAGCAGGAGAAAGCTGGAGCAGTTCTTC. Its protein product is CASRRKLEQFF.

The rearrangement joins TRBV28 to TRBJ2-1; TRBD2 aligns across 7 bases. Germline CDR1 is MDHEN and CDR2 is SYDVKM. There are 14 residues in the CDR3. After removal of 8 bases from V and 7 bases from J, the junction contained 11 bases not matched to a gene. CDR3 sequence: CASRTWTRQNEQFF. Written as DNA, the CDR3 is TGTGCCAGCCGGACTTGGACTAGGCAGAATGAGCAGTTCTTC.

In this sample, this clone turned up once. The genes are TRBV2 and TRBJ2-3; maybe TRBD1 (5 bases). The V gene's germline CDR1 is SNHLY and CDR2 FYNNEI. The germline V and J ends were trimmed by 3 bases and 2 bases, with 12 bases remaining between them. This CDR3 region has 15 residues. The CDR3 DNA reads TGTGCCAGCAGTGAGTACACAGGACCCACAGATACGCAGTATTTT. This sequence encodes CASSEYTGPTDTQYF. Based on the CDR3 plus reference TRBV2 and TRBJ2-3, the full variable domain is EPEVTQTPSHQVTQMGQEVILRCVPISNHLYFYWYRQILGQKVEFLVSFYNNEISEKSEIFDDQFSVERPDGSNFTLKIRSTKLEDSAMYFCASSEYTGPTDTQYFGPGTRLTVL.

This sequence joins TRBV30 and TRBJ1-5; possible D gene TRBD1, 6 bases. Per germline, CDR1 GTSNPN and CDR2 SVGIG (reference sequence). CDR3 size: 13 residues. Trimming took 1 base from V and 2 from J, leaving 6 bases between them. In nucleotides, the CDR3 is TGTGCCTGGAGTGACAGGGGCAATCAGCCCCAGCATTTT. This sequence encodes CAWSDRGNQPQHF.